The 26 T cell receptor beta chains below were found in one sample sequenced in a study of blood T cell repertoires in COVID-19. The protocol was immunoSEQ multiplex PCR, while the TCRdb copy is restricted to in-frame clones and leaves out a portion. The sample shows approximately 210,000 clones, approximately 80% of them seen only once. The sequencing input was peripheral blood. These receptors were collected from a woman of 80 years or more with COVID-19, enrolled during active disease.

The V gene is TRBV24-1, the J gene TRBJ2-1; TRBD1 matches at 11 bases. The CDR3 loop spans 15 amino acids. Germline-derived CDR1 and CDR2 are KGHDR and SFDVKD. V lost 4 bases to trimming and J lost 10 bases; unmatched junction nucleotides: 8. This CDR3 is CATSDRGTGGGEQFF. In nucleotides, the CDR3 is TGTGCCACCAGTGACCGTGGGACAGGGGGGGGAGAGCAGTTCTTC.

The chain links TRBV5-6 to TRBJ2-7; tentative D call: TRBD1 (5 bases). The length of the CDR3 is 12 residues. CDR1 and CDR2 (germline): SGHDT, YYEEEE. V lost 1 base, J lost 7 bases, and 9 bases lay in between. CDR3 nucleotides: TGTGCCAGCAGCTTGTCCCCAGGGGAGCAGTACTTC. This encodes CASSLSPGEQYF.

The chain is built from TRBV7-9 and TRBJ1-2; D is perhaps TRBD1 (5 bases). Germline loops: CDR1 SEHNR, CDR2 FQNEAQ (reference sequence). V lost 5 bases and J 1 base, leaving 8 bases between the germline ends. This CDR3 region has 13 residues. The CDR3 region has the DNA TGTGCCAGCAGCCCAGACAGTAACTATGGCTACACCTTC. This codes for CASSPDSNYGYTF.

This chain links TRBV18 with TRBJ2-3; TRBD2 matches 11 bases. Trimming cost V 4 bases and J 0 bases; bases outside gene matches: 3. The CDR3 runs 16 residues. Germline CDR1 reads KGHSH; CDR2 reads LQKENI. CDR3 residues: CASSLTSGGSTDTQYF. CDR3 nucleotides: TGTGCCAGCTCACTCACTAGCGGGGGAAGCACAGATACGCAGTATTTT.

This chain connects TRBV7-2 to TRBJ1-6, with 7 bases matching TRBD1. The germline CDR1 and CDR2 sequences are SGHTA and FQGNSA. The CDR3 runs to 15 residues. J lost 6 bases, V lost 1 base, and 3 bases had no gene match. In DNA form, the CDR3 reads TGTGCCAGCAGCTTAGAGGGGGCTAGTAATTCACCCCTCCACTTT. Amino acids: CASSLEGASNSPLHF.

The V gene is TRBV7-9, the J gene TRBJ1-1, with unresolved D. V dropped 1 base and J dropped 4 bases, with 10 bases sitting between them. This CDR3 spans 14 amino acids. Germline loops: CDR1 SEHNR, CDR2 FQNEAQ (reference sequence). CDR3 sequence (DNA): TGTGCCAGCAGCTTAGGGGCGGGCCGCACTGAAGCTTTCTTT. This gives the protein CASSLGAGRTEAFF.

V usage is TRBV5-4 and J usage is TRBJ1-2, with 8 bases lining up with TRBD1. Trimming cost V 4 bases and J 6 bases; bases outside gene matches: 11. The CDR3 has 15 amino acids. Per germline, CDR1 SGHNT and CDR2 YYREEE (reference sequence). CDR3 nucleotide sequence: TGTGCCAGCAGCGTCCAGGGGGCAAGGGGAGATGGCTACACCTTC. This sequence encodes CASSVQGARGDGYTF. The variable domain in full, with the rest retrieved from reference TRBV5-4 and TRBJ1-2, is ETGVTQSPTHLIKTRGQQVTLRCSSQSGHNTVSWYQQALGQGPQFIFQYYREEENGRGNFPPRFSGLQFPNYSSELNVNALELDDSALYLCASSVQGARGDGYTFGSGTRLTVV.

The chain carries TRBV19 and TRBJ2-1, with TRBD2 as a possible D gene (7 bases). The germline V and J ends were trimmed by 5 bases and 6 bases, with 32 bases remaining between them. The V gene's germline CDR1 is LNHDA and CDR2 SQIVND (reference sequence). The CDR3 is 20 residues long. For the CDR3, the DNA is TGTGCCAGTAGTGCAGCCGGGACACCGAGGGGCCGGGGGGCTTTCAATGAGCAGTTCTTC. This sequence encodes CASSAAGTPRGRGAFNEQFF.

This sequence joins TRBV5-1 and TRBJ1-1, with 7 bases aligning to TRBD1. The trim removed 1 base at V and 0 bases at J, leaving 9 bases unmatched. The CDR3 loop spans 17 amino acids. In germline, CDR1 is SGHRS, CDR2 YFSETQ. The CDR3 nucleotides are TGCGCCAGCAGCTTGTTCAGGGGGAGATCGTTGAACACTGAAGCTTTCTTT. Protein product: CASSLFRGRSLNTEAFF.

The gene calls are TRBV2 and TRBJ1-5; D is unresolved. Germline CDR1 and CDR2: SNHLY and FYNNEI. V was pared by 3 bases and J by 6 bases, with 9 bases between. This CDR3 region has 13 residues. The CDR3 sequence is CASSDESVQPQHF. The DNA for the CDR3 is TGTGCCAGCAGTGATGAGTCGGTTCAGCCCCAGCATTTT.

The genes are TRBV6-5 and TRBJ2-7; D possibly corresponds to TRBD2 (5 bases). Trimming left V 6 bases short and J 4 bases short, with 13 bases between. In germline, CDR1 is MNHEY, CDR2 SVGAGI. There are 13 residues in the CDR3. DNA of the CDR3: TGTGCCAGCAGCCCGGGAATTCGGTACGAGCAGTACGTC. Its protein is CASSPGIRYEQYV.

This chain uses TRBV29-1 with TRBJ2-4; possible D gene TRBD1, 6 bases. With 3 bases removed from V and 7 bases from J, the gap between germline ends came to 16 bases. Germline-derived CDR1 and CDR2 are SQVTM and ANQGSEA. The CDR3 sequence is 14 residues long. CDR3 nucleotides: TGCAGCGTTGATACCTTGACAGGAAGGAACATTCAGTACTTC. This encodes CSVDTLTGRNIQYF.

V usage is TRBV5-6 and J usage is TRBJ2-5; D is perhaps TRBD2 (7 bases). The V and J ends lost 4 bases and 4 bases respectively, with 11 bases between them. Germline lookup yields CDR1 SGHDT and CDR2 YYEEEE. CDR3 size: 13 residues. The CDR3 sequence is CASSPGGGETQYF. For the CDR3, the DNA is TGTGCCAGCAGCCCGGGGGGCGGAGAGACCCAGTACTTC. The full variable domain, rest sourced from reference TRBV5-6 and TRBJ2-5, is DAGVTQSPTHLIKTRGQQVTLRCSPKSGHDTVSWYQQALGQGPQFIFQYYEEEERQRGNFPDRFSGHQFPNYSSELNVNALLLGDSALYLCASSPGGGETQYFGPGTRLLVL.

The V call is TRBV5-6, the J call TRBJ1-2; D not resolved. Trimming took off 6 bases at V and 8 bases at J, with 14 bases between the two ends. Germline V gene sequence: CDR1 SGHDT, CDR2 YYEEEE. The CDR3 is 12 amino acids. This CDR3 reads CASTLSGSGYTF. CDR3 DNA sequence: TGTGCCAGCACCCTCTCCGGGAGCGGCTACACCTTC.

The rearrangement uses TRBV7-2 and TRBJ1-3; possible D gene TRBD1, 6 bases. Per the germline V gene, CDR1 is SGHTA and CDR2 is FQGNSA. This CDR3 spans 18 amino acids. Trimming stripped 1 base from V and 0 bases from J, with 16 bases between. This CDR3 is CASSLVSGGLSSGNTIYF. Here the CDR3 DNA reads TGTGCCAGCAGCTTAGTTAGCGGGGGCCTTAGCTCTGGAAACACCATATATTTT.

The chain employs TRBV6-5 and TRBJ2-1; maybe TRBD2 (5 bases). V lost 2 bases and J lost 12, with 17 bases in between. Germline V CDR1 and CDR2: MNHEY, SVGAGI. CDR3 length: 14 residues. Here the CDR3 DNA reads TGTGCCAGCAGTTACAGGGAGTCATCCGACGGGCAGTTCTTC. It encodes CASSYRESSDGQFF.

The sample holds one count of this clone. The genes are TRBV7-9 and TRBJ2-7, with D perhaps matching TRBD2 (6 bases). The CDR3 runs 14 residues. Germline V gene sequence: CDR1 SEHNR, CDR2 FQNEAQ (reference sequence). The V gene lost 3 bases and the J gene lost 7 bases, with 16 bases spanning the gap. In DNA form, the CDR3 reads TGTGCCAGCAGCTTTCGCGGAGGGGCGCGAGAGCAGTACGTC. Translation gives CASSFRGGAREQYV.

This rearrangement joins TRBV28 to TRBJ2-5; D gene unclear. CDR1 is MDHEN, CDR2 SYDVKM, per germline. There are 15 residues in the CDR3. Trimming removed 6 bases from V and 2 bases from J, with 16 bases in between. CDR3 residues: CASSGFSSPQETQYF. The CDR3 coding sequence is TGTGCCAGCAGCGGGTTCTCCAGCCCGCAAGAGACCCAGTACTTC.

The chain joins TRBV5-1 to TRBJ2-3; 9 bases align to TRBD2. Germline V gene sequence: CDR1 SGHRS, CDR2 YFSETQ. V trimming: 4 bases; J trimming: 5 bases; junction bases outside the gene matches: 5. This CDR3 is 14 amino acids long. CDR3 bases: TGCGCCAGCAGCGGGGGTAGCGGGGGAGATACGCAGTATTTT. It translates to CASSGGSGGDTQYF.

The genes are TRBV19 and TRBJ1-3; 9 bases line up with TRBD1. This CDR3 spans 15 amino acids. Trimming at V came to 5 bases and at J to 4 bases, leaving 6 bases not matched to a gene. Germline values: CDR1 LNHDA, CDR2 SQIVND (reference sequence). The CDR3 bases are TGTGCCAGTAGTGTCACAGGGGGCGAAGGAAACACCATATATTTT. Protein product: CASSVTGGEGNTIYF.

The chain couples TRBV2 to TRBJ1-5; no clear D gene. The V end lost 6 bases, the J end lost 4 bases, and 16 bases lay between the germline ends. The CDR3 extends over 15 amino acids. CDR1 and CDR2 (germline): SNHLY, FYNNEI. The CDR3 DNA reads as TGTGCCAGCAGCGTCGGAAACCTGCGGAATCAGCCCCAGCATTTT. This codes for CASSVGNLRNQPQHF.

This chain connects TRBV6-6 to TRBJ1-2, with D uncertain. V was cut by 6 bases and J by 7 bases, with 24 bases left in between. CDR1 is MNHNY and CDR2 is SVGAGI in the germline V gene (reference sequence). The CDR3 loop spans 16 amino acids. The CDR3 is CASSPREGIIRSGYTF. Written as DNA, the CDR3 is TGTGCCAGCAGCCCCAGAGAGGGAATAATCCGTTCTGGCTACACCTTC.

The chain links TRBV7-6 to TRBJ2-2; weak D call: TRBD2 (6 bases). Trimming pared 7 bases from V and 1 base from J, leaving 10 bases between. The CDR3 is 14 residues long. Germline assignment: CDR1 SGHVS and CDR2 FNYEAQ. The CDR3 region is CASKSGLNTGELFF. The CDR3 nucleotides are TGTGCCAGCAAAAGCGGGCTGAACACCGGGGAGCTGTTTTTT.

The chain recombines TRBV19 with TRBJ2-7, with TRBD2 matching over 7 bases. CDR1 and CDR2 (germline): LNHDA, SQIVND (reference sequence). The CDR3 length is 18 residues. Trimming at V came to 5 bases and at J to 0 bases, leaving 16 bases not matched to a gene. The CDR3 DNA reads TGTGCCAGTAGTTTCCAGCTGACAGAGCGGGGACCCTCCTACGAGCAGTACTTC. Its translation is CASSFQLTERGPSYEQYF.

J is TRBJ1-5 and V is TRBV19; 8 bases align to TRBD1. J lost 2 bases, V lost 4 bases, and 4 bases had no gene match. The germline V gene has CDR1 LNHDA and CDR2 SQIVND (reference sequence). CDR3 length: 15 residues. The chain's CDR3 is CASSKGTGRNQPQHF. The CDR3 region has the DNA TGTGCCAGTAGTAAAGGGACAGGTCGCAATCAGCCCCAGCATTTT.

This rearrangement joins TRBV7-2 to TRBJ1-3; 7 positions agree with TRBD1. Losses at the gene ends were 3 bases for V and 2 bases for J; bases not matched to a gene: 1. Germline CDR1 and CDR2: SGHTA and FQGNSA. This CDR3 is built from 14 residues. The CDR3 sequence: CASSFDRAGNTIYF. CDR3 bases: TGTGCCAGCAGCTTCGACAGGGCTGGAAACACCATATATTTT.